This TCR beta chain emerged from a study of T cells after yellow fever vaccination. For the study at large: It was SMART-Seq v4 Ultra Low Input that prepared the fractions with low cell numbers. Findings and limits, study-wide: The booster saw the reappearance of most primary-vaccination clones (around 95% CD4, about 88% CD8).

Trimming left V 0 bases short and J 4 bases short, with 12 bases between. Per germline, CDR1 LGHNA and CDR2 YNFKEQ. This CDR3 comprises 16 residues. In its sample, this clonotype was seen a few times. Its antigen is still unknown. TCRdb ran MiXCR on the 5' RACE reads and lists one entry per CDR3 protein. The sample has roughly 520,000 distinct CDR3 sequences; 21% are singletons. The chain is built from TRBV4-2 and TRBJ2-2, with D maybe TRBD1 (5 bases). This TCR was sampled from a man aged 18 to 35 who received the YFV17D yellow fever vaccine. This sample comprised PBMCs, obtained about 21 days after the first yellow fever vaccination. CDR3 protein: CASSQETVWSTGELFF. The CDR3 region has the DNA TGTGCCAGCAGCCAAGAGACAGTTTGGAGCACCGGGGAGCTGTTTTTT.